One and the same sample provided the 15 T cell receptor beta chains below, sequenced in a study of blood T cell repertoires in COVID-19. Sequenced by immunoSEQ multiplex PCR; TCRdb stores in-frame clones only, minus some. The profile covers 190,000 or so clones, with around nine tenths appearing a single time and around 3% taken by the ten largest. The sequencing sample was made of peripheral blood. These receptors all come from a man between 40 and 49 years old with active or convalescent COVID-19.

In this sample, this clone turned up a few times. This chain uses TRBV5-1 with TRBJ2-7; 9 bases align to TRBD2. The CDR3 spans 15 residues. Germline CDR1 and CDR2: SGHRS and YFSETQ. The J segment lost 5 bases and the V segment lost 6 bases, leaving 12 bases of the junction unmatched. The CDR3 region is CASTLAGGIYNEQYF. The CDR3 DNA reads TGCGCCAGCACCCTGGCGGGGGGGATTTATAACGAGCAGTACTTC.

The genes are TRBV30 and TRBJ2-7; tentatively, D is TRBD2 (7 bases). The CDR3 is made up of 14 amino acids. Trimming removed 3 bases at V and 6 bases at J, with 18 bases between. CDR1 GTSNPN and CDR2 SVGIG come from the germline V gene (reference sequence). The CDR3 loop is CAWRTWEGVGEQYF. The CDR3 DNA reads TGTGCCTGGAGGACCTGGGAGGGGGTCGGCGAGCAGTACTTC.

V and J are TRBV2 and TRBJ2-6; the match to TRBD2 covers 8 bases. From germline, CDR1 is SNHLY and CDR2 FYNNEI. V shed 6 bases, J shed 3 bases, and the junction held 4 bases outside the gene matches. The CDR3 consists of 15 residues. The CDR3 sequence is CASSPGGGGANVLTF. The CDR3 DNA follows: TGTGCCAGCAGCCCGGGAGGGGGTGGGGCCAACGTCCTGACTTTC.

The chain is built from TRBV28 and TRBJ2-3; 8 bases are a match to TRBD1. Per germline, CDR1 MDHEN and CDR2 SYDVKM. V dropped 6 bases and J dropped 6; count of bases not matched to a gene: 11. The length of the CDR3 is 15 residues. The CDR3 sequence is CASRQQGGYGDTQYF. The CDR3, as DNA: TGTGCCAGCAGGCAACAGGGGGGTTATGGGGATACGCAGTATTTT.

The V gene is TRBV2, the J gene TRBJ1-2, with 9 bases identical to TRBD1. The V segment lost 2 bases and the J segment 7 bases; nucleotides outside the gene matches: 8. The CDR3 covers 15 residues. Germline loops: CDR1 SNHLY, CDR2 FYNNEI. CDR3 DNA: TGTGCCAGCAGTGAAAGGGACAGGGAGCTTCGTGGCTACACCTTC. Its translation: CASSERDRELRGYTF.

This chain joins TRBV27 and TRBJ1-6; tentative D call: TRBD1 (5 bases). Trimming pared 3 bases from V and 0 bases from J, leaving 21 bases between. The CDR3 is 20 amino acids. Per germline, CDR1 MNHEY and CDR2 SMNVEV (reference sequence). CDR3 region: CASSFRQGLSSSSYNSPLHF. The CDR3 bases are TGTGCCAGCAGTTTCCGCCAGGGACTCTCCTCAAGCTCCTATAATTCACCCCTCCACTTT.

V and J are TRBV4-2 and TRBJ1-5; no clear D gene. The CDR3 consists of 15 residues. Germline-derived CDR1 and CDR2 are LGHNA and YNFKEQ. Trimming stripped 0 bases from V and 3 bases from J, with 9 bases between. The CDR3 loop reads CASSQDKQINQPQHF. The CDR3 nucleotides are TGTGCCAGCAGCCAAGATAAACAGATCAATCAGCCCCAGCATTTT.

V usage is TRBV24-1 and J usage is TRBJ1-2, with TRBD1 matching 7 bases. Germline V gene lookup returns CDR1 KGHDR and CDR2 SFDVKD. Trimming cost V 1 base and J 3 bases; bases outside gene matches: 1. This CDR3 has 14 amino acids. In DNA form, the CDR3 reads TGTGCCACCAGTGATTTTGGACAGGACTATGGCTACACCTTC. Protein: CATSDFGQDYGYTF.

V and J are TRBV10-3 and TRBJ2-7, with TRBD1 matching over 7 bases. This CDR3 region has 15 residues. Germline assignment: CDR1 ENHRY and CDR2 SYGVKD. Trimming took 6 bases from V and 7 from J; bases not matched to a gene: 15. As DNA, the CDR3 is TGTGCCATCAGAAACCGGGACAGTGCCTCCTGGGAGCAGTACTTC. This encodes CAIRNRDSASWEQYF.

V and J are TRBV27 and TRBJ2-1, with D maybe TRBD2 (7 bases). This CDR3 has 17 residues. The germline V gene encodes CDR1 MNHEY and CDR2 SMNVEV (reference sequence). V lost 4 bases to trimming and J lost 2 bases, with 18 bases between them. Here the CDR3 DNA reads TGTGCCAGCAGTTCCAGAGGGAGGGGGGCTACCTACAATGAGCAGTTCTTC. Its protein is CASSSRGRGATYNEQFF.

The chain recombines TRBV19 with TRBJ2-5; 10 nucleotides line up with TRBD1. The trim removed 6 bases at V and 8 bases at J, leaving 3 bases unmatched. The CDR3 length is 12 residues. Germline CDR1 and CDR2: LNHDA and SQIVND (reference sequence). In nucleotides, the CDR3 is TGTGCCAGTAGGGGACAGGGGAAAACCCAGTACTTC. The encoded protein is CASRGQGKTQYF.

The V call is TRBV7-3, the J call TRBJ1-6; TRBD1 is a possible D gene (6 bases). The CDR3 has 13 residues. Trimming stripped 5 bases from V and 7 bases from J, with 9 bases between. The germline gives CDR1 SGHTA, CDR2 FQGTGA. The CDR3 reads CASSQDRNSPLHF. CDR3 nucleotides: TGTGCCAGCAGCCAAGACAGGAATTCACCCCTCCACTTT.

The rearrangement uses TRBV28 and TRBJ1-1, with D unclear. V was pared by 2 bases and J by 3 bases, with 4 bases between. Germline lookup yields CDR1 MDHEN and CDR2 SYDVKM. The CDR3 contains 12 residues. The CDR3 sequence is CASSLGDTEAFF. As DNA, the CDR3 is TGTGCCAGCAGTTTAGGAGACACTGAAGCTTTCTTT.

The table lists this clone with a count of one. The chain carries TRBV9 and TRBJ1-4; TRBD1 matches 8 bases. This CDR3 is built from 13 residues. J lost 11 bases, V lost 1 base, and 4 bases had no gene match. Looked up from germline, CDR1 is SGDLS and CDR2 is YYNGEE. CDR3 loop: CASSVSQGEKLFF. CDR3 DNA sequence: TGTGCCAGCAGCGTATCACAGGGGGAGAAACTGTTTTTT.

V usage is TRBV5-6 and J usage is TRBJ1-1; tentatively, D is TRBD1 (6 bases). CDR3 length equals 14 residues. CDR1 is SGHDT, CDR2 YYEEEE, per germline. The V gene lost 2 bases and the J gene lost 5 bases, with 13 bases spanning the gap. CDR3 in DNA: TGTGCCAGCAGCTTAGGGCAGGGGACAACTGAAGCTTTCTTT. Translated: CASSLGQGTTEAFF.